Listed below are T cell receptor beta chains from one sample, sequenced in a study of blood T cell repertoires in COVID-19. The protocol was immunoSEQ multiplex PCR, while the TCRdb copy is restricted to in-frame clones and leaves out a portion. The table lists about 180,000 clones, 86% of them singletons. The sequencing sample was made of peripheral blood. Every receptor here comes from a man between 65 and 85 years old with active or convalescent COVID-19. CDR3s include the opening cysteine and the closing phenylalanine or tryptophan. Fields, in order: CDR3 length, D gene, V gene, clone size, J gene, CDR3 protein, CDR3 DNA. The D gene is left open where the match is weak. Clone sizes are given selectively: once, few, many, or a class where the clone is expanded.

length: 15
D: .
V: TRBV19
size: .
J: TRBJ2-7
CDR3: CASSIVAGIFYEQYF
DNA: TGTGCCAGTAGTATAGTAGCAGGGATTTTCTACGAGCAGTACTTC

length: 12
D: .
V: TRBV4-1
size: .
J: TRBJ1-1
CDR3: CASKGGDLKAFF
DNA: TGCGCCAGCAAGGGGGGGGACTTGAAGGCTTTCTTT

length: 15
D: .
V: TRBV5-1
size: .
J: TRBJ1-2
CDR3: CASREALSDGYGYTF
DNA: TGCGCCAGCAGGGAGGCCCTCAGCGACGGGTATGGCTACACCTTC

length: 14
D: TRBD1
V: TRBV7-8
size: .
J: TRBJ1-2
CDR3: CASSEGQGNYGYTF
DNA: TGTGCCAGCAGCGAGGGACAGGGGAACTATGGCTACACCTTC

length: 15
D: TRBD1
V: TRBV6-5
size: .
J: TRBJ1-5
CDR3: CASRGDRGPNQPQHF
DNA: TGTGCCAGCAGAGGGGACAGGGGTCCCAATCAGCCCCAGCATTTT

length: 16
D: TRBD1
V: TRBV27
size: .
J: TRBJ1-2
CDR3: CASSLAPWTGNHGYTF
DNA: TGTGCCAGCAGTTTAGCCCCCTGGACAGGGAATCATGGCTACACCTTC

length: 12
D: .
V: TRBV12-3/TRBV12-4
size: .
J: TRBJ1-2
CDR3: CASSRGGDGYTF
DNA: TGTGCCAGCAGTCGGGGAGGGGACGGCTACACCTTC

length: 15
D: .
V: TRBV5-1
size: .
J: TRBJ1-4
CDR3: CASSLDWQARKKLFF
DNA: TGCGCCAGCAGCTTGGATTGGCAGGCTCGGAAAAAACTGTTTTTT

length: 15
D: .
V: TRBV4-3
size: once
J: TRBJ1-1
CDR3: CASSQRILGWTEAFF
DNA: TGCGCCAGCAGCCAAAGAATCCTCGGGTGGACTGAAGCTTTCTTT

length: 13
D: .
V: TRBV19
size: .
J: TRBJ2-7
CDR3: CASSIDQAGARYF
DNA: TGTGCCAGTAGTATAGATCAGGCCGGCGCGCGGTACTTC

length: 15
D: TRBD1
V: TRBV13
size: .
J: TRBJ1-2
CDR3: CASSLGGQGGYGYTF
DNA: TGTGCCAGCAGCTTAGGGGGACAGGGAGGCTATGGCTACACCTTC

length: 14
D: TRBD1
V: TRBV27
size: .
J: TRBJ1-6
CDR3: CASQGADYNSPLHF
DNA: TGTGCCAGCCAGGGGGCAGACTATAATTCACCCCTCCACTTT

length: 19
D: TRBD1
V: TRBV28
size: .
J: TRBJ1-3
CDR3: CASRRTGTGYYSSGNTIYF
DNA: TGTGCCAGCAGGCGTACCGGGACAGGATACTATAGCTCTGGAAACACCATATATTTT

length: 15
D: TRBD1
V: TRBV15
size: .
J: TRBJ1-2
CDR3: CATSRPRGRGYGYTF
DNA: TGTGCCACCAGCAGACCAAGGGGGCGAGGCTATGGCTACACCTTC

length: 18
D: .
V: TRBV13
size: .
J: TRBJ2-6
CDR3: CASSLVGGVHSGANVLTF
DNA: TGTGCCAGCAGCTTAGTAGGCGGGGTCCACTCTGGGGCCAACGTCCTGACTTTC

length: 15
D: TRBD1
V: TRBV18
size: .
J: TRBJ2-2
CDR3: CASSSTGGDTGELFF
DNA: TGTGCCAGCTCATCAACAGGGGGCGATACCGGGGAGCTGTTTTTT

length: 13
D: .
V: TRBV19
size: .
J: TRBJ1-1
CDR3: CASSSFNGLQAFF
DNA: TGTGCCAGTAGTAGTTTTAATGGACTCCAAGCTTTCTTT

length: 15
D: TRBD1
V: TRBV5-1
size: .
J: TRBJ1-4
CDR3: CASSQQGAPDEKLFF
DNA: TGCGCCAGCAGCCAACAGGGGGCGCCCGATGAAAAACTGTTTTTT

length: 14
D: .
V: TRBV5-1
size: .
J: TRBJ2-3
CDR3: CASSVRDTTDTQYF
DNA: TGCGCCAGCAGCGTGAGGGACACCACAGATACGCAGTATTTT

length: 15
D: .
V: TRBV19
size: .
J: TRBJ1-2
CDR3: CASSRGTGANYGYTF
DNA: TGTGCCAGTAGTAGGGGCACGGGGGCTAACTATGGCTACACCTTC

length: 15
D: .
V: TRBV15
size: .
J: TRBJ1-1
CDR3: CATSRKLEPGTEAFF
DNA: TGTGCCACCAGCAGAAAACTCGAGCCGGGCACTGAAGCTTTCTTT

length: 18
D: .
V: TRBV11-2
size: .
J: TRBJ1-2
CDR3: CASSLIAGAGAPGSGYTF
DNA: TGTGCCAGCAGCTTAATAGCGGGGGCAGGGGCCCCGGGGAGTGGCTACACCTTC

length: 15
D: .
V: TRBV27
size: .
J: TRBJ1-5
CDR3: CASSSSGSTNQPQHF
DNA: TGTGCCAGCAGTTCCTCCGGGTCCACTAATCAGCCCCAGCATTTT

length: 15
D: TRBD1
V: TRBV19
size: .
J: TRBJ2-3
CDR3: CASSIAYRGEDTQYF
DNA: TGTGCCAGTAGTATAGCCTACAGGGGAGAAGATACGCAGTATTTT

length: 16
D: TRBD1
V: TRBV24-1
size: few
J: TRBJ2-2
CDR3: CATSDGDRPYTGELFF
DNA: TGTGCCACCAGTGATGGGGACAGGCCCTACACCGGGGAGCTGTTTTTT

length: 14
D: .
V: TRBV28
size: .
J: TRBJ2-5
CDR3: CASSLRLAGETQYF
DNA: TGTGCCAGCAGTTTACGGCTAGCCGGGGAGACCCAGTACTTC

length: 13
D: .
V: TRBV12-3/TRBV12-4
size: .
J: TRBJ1-2
CDR3: CASSLFEGSGYTF
DNA: TGTGCCAGCAGTTTATTCGAGGGAAGTGGCTACACCTTC

length: 15
D: .
V: TRBV9
size: once
J: TRBJ1-1
CDR3: CASSVAPGLMTEAFF
DNA: TGTGCCAGCAGCGTAGCCCCGGGATTGATGACTGAAGCTTTCTTT

length: 13
D: TRBD1
V: TRBV12-3/TRBV12-4
size: .
J: TRBJ1-5
CDR3: CASRQQGGQPQHF
DNA: TGTGCCAGCAGGCAGCAGGGGGGTCAGCCCCAGCATTTT

length: 16
D: .
V: TRBV19
size: .
J: TRBJ2-2
CDR3: CASSISPSRATGELFF
DNA: TGTGCCAGTAGTATATCCCCATCCAGGGCCACCGGGGAGCTGTTTTTT